Presented here are 5 T cell receptor beta chains from one specimen sequenced in a study of cytomegalovirus exposure and HLA in healthy donors (dated by TCRdb to 2016 to 2017). The library was made by the immunoSEQ multiplex PCR assay. TCRdb took this table from immuneACCESS and kept in-frame rearrangements with V and J called. Such tables lack part of the clones; where checked against another copy, unresolved V genes explain under half of the gap, and the rest is unexplained. The sample table contains roughly 90,000 clones; only one count was recorded for 85% of them. 20% to 25% of the sample belongs to the ten largest clones. Sequencing was performed on PBMCs. The receptors come from a man aged 18 to 30 in good health and CMV-seropositive.

The rearrangement uses TRBV2 and TRBJ2-7; weak D call: TRBD2 (5 bases). This CDR3 region has 13 residues. V was pared by 4 bases and J by 2 bases, with 9 bases between. Germline assignment: CDR1 SNHLY and CDR2 FYNNEI. CDR3 sequence: CASSGTHTYEQYF. DNA of the CDR3: TGTGCCAGCAGTGGGACTCATACCTACGAGCAGTACTTC.

V and J are TRBV29-1 and TRBJ1-3, with a tentative D call TRBD1 (5 bases). The CDR3 consists of 15 residues. Germline V gene sequence: CDR1 SQVTM, CDR2 ANQGSEA. V lost 3 bases and J 0 bases, leaving 12 bases between the germline ends. DNA of the CDR3: TGCAGCGTTGATTTCTCAGGGCGCTCTGGAAACACCATATATTTT. Encoded protein: CSVDFSGRSGNTIYF.

This clone was observed a few times. CDR3 in DNA: TGTGCCAGCAGCTTAGACAGGGAGGCCGAGCAGTACTTC. This codes for CASSLDREAEQYF. The rearrangement joins TRBV7-3 to TRBJ2-7, with TRBD1 as a possible D gene (7 bases). With 2 bases removed from V and 6 bases from J, the gap between germline ends came to 11 bases. CDR1 and CDR2 (germline): SGHTA, FQGTGA. CDR3 size: 13 residues.

This chain connects TRBV28 to TRBJ2-3; D possibly corresponds to TRBD1 (5 bases). This CDR3 spans 18 amino acids. Germline V lookup: CDR1 MDHEN, CDR2 SYDVKM. V was clipped by 3 bases and J by 0 bases, with 19 bases between them. The DNA for the CDR3 is TGTGCCAGCAGTTTTCCCCACCCCACGGCAGGGAGCACAGATACGCAGTATTTT. Amino acids: CASSFPHPTAGSTDTQYF.

The V gene is TRBV13, the J gene TRBJ1-4, with D perhaps matching TRBD1 (6 bases). The CDR3 has 15 amino acids. V shed 1 base and J shed 7 bases, with 13 bases lying between them. The germline V gene has CDR1 PRHDT and CDR2 FYEKMQ (reference sequence). Here the CDR3 reads CASSLAGGSGEKLFF. The CDR3 DNA sequence: TGTGCCAGCAGCTTAGCGGGGGGCTCCGGTGAAAAACTGTTTTTT.